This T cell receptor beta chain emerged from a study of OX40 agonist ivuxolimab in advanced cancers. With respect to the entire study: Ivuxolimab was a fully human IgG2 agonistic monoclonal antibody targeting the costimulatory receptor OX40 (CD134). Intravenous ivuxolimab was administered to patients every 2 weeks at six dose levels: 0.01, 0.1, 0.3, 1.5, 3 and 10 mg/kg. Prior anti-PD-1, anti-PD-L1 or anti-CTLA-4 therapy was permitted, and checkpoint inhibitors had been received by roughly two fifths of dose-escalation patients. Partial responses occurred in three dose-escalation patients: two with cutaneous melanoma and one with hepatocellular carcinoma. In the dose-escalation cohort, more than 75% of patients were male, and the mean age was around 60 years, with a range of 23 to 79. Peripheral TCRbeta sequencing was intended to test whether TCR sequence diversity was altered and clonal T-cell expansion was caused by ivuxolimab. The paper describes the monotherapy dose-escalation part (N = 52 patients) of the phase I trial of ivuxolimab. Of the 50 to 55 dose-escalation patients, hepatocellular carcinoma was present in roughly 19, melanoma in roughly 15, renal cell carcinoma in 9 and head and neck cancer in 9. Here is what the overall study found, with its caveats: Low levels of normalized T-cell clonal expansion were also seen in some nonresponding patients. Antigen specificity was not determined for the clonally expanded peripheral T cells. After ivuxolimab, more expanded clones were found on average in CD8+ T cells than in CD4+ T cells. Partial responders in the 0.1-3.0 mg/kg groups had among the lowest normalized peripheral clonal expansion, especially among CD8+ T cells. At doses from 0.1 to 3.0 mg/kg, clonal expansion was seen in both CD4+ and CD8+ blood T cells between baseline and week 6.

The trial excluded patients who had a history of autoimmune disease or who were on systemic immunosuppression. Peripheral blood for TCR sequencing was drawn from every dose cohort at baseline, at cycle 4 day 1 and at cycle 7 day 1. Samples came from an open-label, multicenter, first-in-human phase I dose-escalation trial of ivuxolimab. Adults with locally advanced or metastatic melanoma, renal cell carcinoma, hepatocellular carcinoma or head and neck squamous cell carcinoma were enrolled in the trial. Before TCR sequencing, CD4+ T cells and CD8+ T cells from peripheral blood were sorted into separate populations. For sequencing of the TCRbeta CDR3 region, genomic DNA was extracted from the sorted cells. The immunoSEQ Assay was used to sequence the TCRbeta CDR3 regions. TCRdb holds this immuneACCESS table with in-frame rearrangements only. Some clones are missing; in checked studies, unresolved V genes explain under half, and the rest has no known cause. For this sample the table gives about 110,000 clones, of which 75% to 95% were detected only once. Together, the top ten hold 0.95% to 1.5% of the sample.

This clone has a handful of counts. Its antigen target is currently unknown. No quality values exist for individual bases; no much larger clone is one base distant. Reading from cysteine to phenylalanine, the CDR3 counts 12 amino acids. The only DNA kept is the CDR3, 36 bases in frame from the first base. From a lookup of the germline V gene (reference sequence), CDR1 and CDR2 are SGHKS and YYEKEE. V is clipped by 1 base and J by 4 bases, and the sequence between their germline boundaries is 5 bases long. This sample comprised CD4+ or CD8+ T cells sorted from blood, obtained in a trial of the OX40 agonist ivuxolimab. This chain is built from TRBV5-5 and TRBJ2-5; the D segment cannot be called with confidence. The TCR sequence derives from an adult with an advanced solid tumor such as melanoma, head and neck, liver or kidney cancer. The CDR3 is CASSLILETQYF. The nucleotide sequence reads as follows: TGTGCCAGCAGCTTGATTTTAGAGACCCAGTACTTC. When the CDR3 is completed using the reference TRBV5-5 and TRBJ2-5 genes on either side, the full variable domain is DAGVTQSPTHLIKTRGQQVTLRCSPISGHKSVSWYQQVLGQGPQFIFQYYEKEERGRGNFPDRFSARQFPNYSSELNVNALLLGDSALYLCASSLILETQYFGPGTRLLVL.